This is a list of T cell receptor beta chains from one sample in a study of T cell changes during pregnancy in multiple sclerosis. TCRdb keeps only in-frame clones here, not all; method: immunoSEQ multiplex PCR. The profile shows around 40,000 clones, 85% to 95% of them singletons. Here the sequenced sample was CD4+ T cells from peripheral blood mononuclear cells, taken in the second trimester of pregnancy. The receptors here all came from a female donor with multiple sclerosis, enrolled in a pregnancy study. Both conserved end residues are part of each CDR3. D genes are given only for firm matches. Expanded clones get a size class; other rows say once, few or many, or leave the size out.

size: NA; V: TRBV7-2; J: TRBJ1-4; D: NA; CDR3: CASSPFQGEKLFF; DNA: TGTGCCAGCAGCCCCTTCCAGGGGGAAAAACTGTTTTTT
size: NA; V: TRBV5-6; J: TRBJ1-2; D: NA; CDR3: CASSPTRVYGYTF; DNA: TGTGCCAGCAGCCCTACTCGCGTCTATGGCTACACCTTC
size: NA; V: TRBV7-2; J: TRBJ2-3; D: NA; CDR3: CASSFLPGDTQYF; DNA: TGTGCCAGCAGCTTCTTGCCCGGAGATACGCAGTATTTT
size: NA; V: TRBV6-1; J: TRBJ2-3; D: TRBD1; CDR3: CASSEAGTGGIGTDTQYF; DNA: TGTGCCAGCAGTGAAGCTGGGACAGGGGGCATCGGCACAGATACGCAGTATTTT
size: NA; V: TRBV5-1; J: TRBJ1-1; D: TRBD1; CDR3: CASSARDREHAKAFF; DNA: TGCGCCAGCAGCGCTAGGGACAGAGAACACGCAAAAGCTTTCTTT
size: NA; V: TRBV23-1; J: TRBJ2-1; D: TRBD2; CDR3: CASSPGLAGERSYNEQFF; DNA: TGCGCCAGCAGTCCAGGACTAGCGGGAGAACGCTCCTACAATGAGCAGTTCTTC
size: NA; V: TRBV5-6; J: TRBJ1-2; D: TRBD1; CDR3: CASSLGRTGFGYTF; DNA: TGTGCCAGCAGCTTGGGAAGGACAGGGTTTGGCTACACCTTC
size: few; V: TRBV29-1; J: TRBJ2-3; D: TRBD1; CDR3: CSATGQDLGTDTQYF; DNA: TGCAGCGCAACCGGACAGGATCTTGGCACAGATACGCAGTATTTT
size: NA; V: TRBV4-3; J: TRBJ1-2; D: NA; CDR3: CASSQGSAPGGNYGYTF; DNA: TGCGCCAGCAGCCAAGGTTCCGCGCCGGGAGGTAACTATGGCTACACCTTC
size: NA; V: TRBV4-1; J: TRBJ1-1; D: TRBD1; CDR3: CASSQGEGALAFF; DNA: TGCGCCAGCAGCCAAGGAGAGGGGGCGCTGGCTTTCTTT
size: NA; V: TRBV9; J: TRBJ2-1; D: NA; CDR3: CASSVAGEAYNEQFF; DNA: TGTGCCAGCAGCGTAGCGGGGGAGGCCTACAATGAGCAGTTCTTC
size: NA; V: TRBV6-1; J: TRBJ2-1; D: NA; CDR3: CATRPPGDEQFF; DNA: TGTGCCACCCGACCTCCAGGGGATGAGCAGTTCTTC
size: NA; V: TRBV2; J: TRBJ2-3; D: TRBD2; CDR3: CASEGDYYTDTQYF; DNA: TGTGCCAGCGAAGGGGACTACTACACAGATACGCAGTATTTT
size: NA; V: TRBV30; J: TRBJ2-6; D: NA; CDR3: CAWSVGLYSGANVLTF; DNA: TGTGCCTGGAGTGTGGGGCTATACTCTGGGGCCAACGTCCTGACTTTC
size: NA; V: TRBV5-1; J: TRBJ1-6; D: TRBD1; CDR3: CASRLTGAISPLHF; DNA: TGCGCCAGCAGACTTACAGGGGCCATTTCACCCCTCCACTTT
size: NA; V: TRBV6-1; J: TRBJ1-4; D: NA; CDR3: CASSERLEKLFF; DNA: TGTGCCAGCAGTGAACGTCTGGAAAAACTGTTTTTT
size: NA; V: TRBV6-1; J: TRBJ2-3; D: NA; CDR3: CASSEPGGSDTQYF; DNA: TGTGCCAGCAGTGAACCCGGAGGTAGCGATACGCAGTATTTT
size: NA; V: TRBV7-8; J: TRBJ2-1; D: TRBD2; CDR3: CASSSTSGVDYNEQFF; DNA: TGTGCCAGCAGCTCGACTAGCGGAGTAGACTACAATGAGCAGTTCTTC
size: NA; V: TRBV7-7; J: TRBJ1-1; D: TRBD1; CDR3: CASSAQGDTEAFF; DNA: TGTGCCAGCAGCGCACAGGGGGACACTGAAGCTTTCTTT
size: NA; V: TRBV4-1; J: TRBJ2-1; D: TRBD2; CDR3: CASSHGLADNEQFF; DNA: TGCGCCAGCAGCCACGGACTAGCGGACAATGAGCAGTTCTTC
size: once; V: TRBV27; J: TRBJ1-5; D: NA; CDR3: CASSRGYSNQPQHF; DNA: TGTGCCAGCAGCCGGGGGTATAGCAATCAGCCCCAGCATTTT
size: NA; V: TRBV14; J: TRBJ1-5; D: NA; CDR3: CASSQDQGQPQHF; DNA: TGTGCCAGCAGCCAAGATCAGGGCCAGCCCCAGCATTTT
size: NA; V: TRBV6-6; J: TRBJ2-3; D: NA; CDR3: CASSPGDTQYF; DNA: TGTGCCAGCAGTCCGGGAGATACGCAGTATTTT
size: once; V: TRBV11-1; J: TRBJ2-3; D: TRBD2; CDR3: CASSSGTSEDTQYF; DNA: TGTGCCAGCAGCTCCGGGACTAGCGAAGATACGCAGTATTTT
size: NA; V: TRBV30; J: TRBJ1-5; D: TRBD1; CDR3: CAWGDRENQPQHF; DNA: TGTGCCTGGGGGGACAGGGAAAATCAGCCCCAGCATTTT
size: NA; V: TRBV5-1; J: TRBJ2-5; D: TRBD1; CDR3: CASGSRGQGQETQYF; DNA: TGCGCCAGCGGATCCCGAGGACAGGGTCAAGAGACCCAGTACTTC
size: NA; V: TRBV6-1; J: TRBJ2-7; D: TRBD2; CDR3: CASSEGPSGSGYEQYF; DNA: TGTGCCAGCAGTGAAGGGCCTAGCGGGAGTGGGTACGAGCAGTACTTC
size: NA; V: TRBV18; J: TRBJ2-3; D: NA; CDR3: CASSPPSADTQYF; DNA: TGTGCCAGCTCACCACCCAGTGCAGATACGCAGTATTTT
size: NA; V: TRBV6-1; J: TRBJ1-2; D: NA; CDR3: CASSEGFLGYTF; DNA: TGTGCCAGCAGTGAAGGTTTTCTTGGCTACACCTTC
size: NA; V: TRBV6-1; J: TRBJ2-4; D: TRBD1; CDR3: CASSVGARQGLAKNIQYF; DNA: TGTGCCAGCAGTGTGGGAGCAAGACAGGGTTTAGCCAAAAACATTCAGTACTTC
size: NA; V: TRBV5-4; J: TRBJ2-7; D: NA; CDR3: CAWEVSSNTFNEQYF; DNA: TGTGCTTGGGAGGTCAGCTCAAATACTTTTAACGAGCAGTACTTC
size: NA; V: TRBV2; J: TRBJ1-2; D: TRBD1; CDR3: CASSGTGGNYGYTF; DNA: TGTGCCAGCAGTGGGACAGGGGGCAACTATGGCTACACCTTC
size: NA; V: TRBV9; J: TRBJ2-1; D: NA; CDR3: CASSVAPLSSYNEQFF; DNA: TGTGCCAGCAGCGTAGCTCCGTTGAGCTCCTACAATGAGCAGTTCTTC
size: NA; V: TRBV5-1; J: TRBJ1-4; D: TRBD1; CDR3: CASSLSDRGGKLFF; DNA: TGCGCCAGCAGCTTATCGGACAGGGGAGGAAAACTGTTTTTT
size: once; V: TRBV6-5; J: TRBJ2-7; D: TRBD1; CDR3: CASSRTGAYEQYF; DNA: TGTGCCAGCAGCCGGACAGGGGCCTACGAGCAGTACTTC
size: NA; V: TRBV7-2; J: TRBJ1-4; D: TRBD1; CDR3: CASSSWDSYGEKLFF; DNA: TGTGCCAGCAGCTCCTGGGACAGCTATGGGGAAAAACTGTTTTTT
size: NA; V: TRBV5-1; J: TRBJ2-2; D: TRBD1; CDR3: CASSLSGTGGTGELFF; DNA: TGCGCCAGCAGCCTAAGTGGAACAGGGGGCACCGGGGAGCTGTTTTTT
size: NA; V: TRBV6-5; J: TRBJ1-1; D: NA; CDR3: CASSYHGGPTNTEAFF; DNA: TGTGCCAGCAGTTACCACGGGGGACCAACCAACACTGAAGCTTTCTTT
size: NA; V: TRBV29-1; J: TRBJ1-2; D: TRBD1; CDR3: CSVGDRSYGYTF; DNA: TGCAGCGTTGGGGACAGGTCCTATGGCTACACCTTC
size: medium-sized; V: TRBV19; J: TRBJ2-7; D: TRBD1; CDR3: CASRNRPGQMPYF; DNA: TGTGCCAGTAGGAATCGACCGGGACAGATGCCGTACTTC
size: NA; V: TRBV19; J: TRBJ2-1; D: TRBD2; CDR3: CASSLIPGLAEYNEQFF; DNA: TGTGCCAGTAGTCTCATACCGGGACTAGCGGAATACAATGAGCAGTTCTTC
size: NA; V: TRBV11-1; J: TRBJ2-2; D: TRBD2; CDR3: CASRSGTSGGNTGELFF; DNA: TGTGCCAGCAGATCTGGGACTAGCGGGGGGAACACCGGGGAGCTGTTTTTT
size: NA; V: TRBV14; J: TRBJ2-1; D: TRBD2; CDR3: CASSQDTSGGNEQFF; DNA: TGTGCCAGCAGCCAAGACACTAGCGGGGGCAATGAGCAGTTCTTC
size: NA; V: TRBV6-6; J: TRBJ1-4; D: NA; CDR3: CASSPREKLFF; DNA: TGTGCCAGCAGCCCCAGGGAAAAACTGTTTTTT
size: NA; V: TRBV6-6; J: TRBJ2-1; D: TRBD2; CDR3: CASSQKTSGSYNEQFF; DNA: TGTGCCAGCAGTCAGAAGACTAGCGGGAGTTACAATGAGCAGTTCTTC
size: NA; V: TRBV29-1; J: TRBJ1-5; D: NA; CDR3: CSVLGASNQPQHF; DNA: TGCAGCGTTTTAGGGGCGAGCAATCAGCCCCAGCATTTT
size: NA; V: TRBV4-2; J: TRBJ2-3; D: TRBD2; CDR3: CASSQEGTSSATQYF; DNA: TGTGCCAGCAGCCAAGAAGGGACTAGCTCGGCTACGCAGTATTTT
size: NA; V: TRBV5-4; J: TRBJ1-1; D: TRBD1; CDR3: CASSSGTGNRRRTEAFF; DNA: TGTGCCAGCAGCTCCGGGACAGGGAATAGGAGGCGGACTGAAGCTTTCTTT
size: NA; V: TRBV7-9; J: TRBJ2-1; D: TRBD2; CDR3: CASSPGTSGRANEQFF; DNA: TGTGCCAGCAGCCCCGGGACTAGCGGGAGGGCGAATGAGCAGTTCTTC
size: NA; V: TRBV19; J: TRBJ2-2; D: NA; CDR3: CASSIRGEGGTGELFF; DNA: TGTGCCAGTAGTATCCGGGGGGAGGGGGGCACCGGGGAGCTGTTTTTT
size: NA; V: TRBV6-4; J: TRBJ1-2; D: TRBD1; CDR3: CASSDSTGDGYTF; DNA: TGTGCCAGCAGTGACTCGACAGGGGATGGCTACACCTTC
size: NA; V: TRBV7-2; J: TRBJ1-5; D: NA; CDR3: CASSLSASGHNQPQHF; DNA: TGTGCCAGCAGCTTATCGGCTTCTGGACACAATCAGCCCCAGCATTTT
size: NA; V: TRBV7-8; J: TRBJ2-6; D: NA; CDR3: CASSLDDWVLTF; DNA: TGTGCCAGCAGCTTAGACGACTGGGTCCTGACTTTC
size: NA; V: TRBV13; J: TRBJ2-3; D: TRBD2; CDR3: CASSFPWTSGFTDTQYF; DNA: TGTGCCAGCAGCTTCCCTTGGACTAGCGGGTTCACAGATACGCAGTATTTT
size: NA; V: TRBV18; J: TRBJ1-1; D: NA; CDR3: CASSPGTGREGTEAFF; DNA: TGTGCCAGCTCACCGGGGACGGGACGGGAGGGCACTGAAGCTTTCTTT
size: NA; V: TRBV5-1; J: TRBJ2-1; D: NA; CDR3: CASSLEMGGDIVNEQFF; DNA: TGCGCCAGCAGCTTGGAGATGGGGGGAGATATTGTCAATGAGCAGTTCTTC
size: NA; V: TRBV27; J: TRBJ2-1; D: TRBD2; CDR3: CASSQGLAGRWSSYNEQFF; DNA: TGTGCCAGCAGTCAAGGACTAGCGGGCCGATGGAGCTCCTACAATGAGCAGTTCTTC
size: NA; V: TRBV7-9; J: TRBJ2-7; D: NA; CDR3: CASSLLATSSYEQYF; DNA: TGTGCCAGCAGCCTATTAGCGACCAGCTCCTACGAGCAGTACTTC
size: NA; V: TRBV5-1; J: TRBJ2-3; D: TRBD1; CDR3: CASTLGQGVTDTQYF; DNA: TGCGCCAGCACCCTGGGACAGGGAGTCACAGATACGCAGTATTTT
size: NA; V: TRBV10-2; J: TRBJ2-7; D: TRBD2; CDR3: CASSERTSGTYEQYF; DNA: TGCGCCAGCAGTGAGAGGACTAGCGGAACCTACGAGCAGTACTTC